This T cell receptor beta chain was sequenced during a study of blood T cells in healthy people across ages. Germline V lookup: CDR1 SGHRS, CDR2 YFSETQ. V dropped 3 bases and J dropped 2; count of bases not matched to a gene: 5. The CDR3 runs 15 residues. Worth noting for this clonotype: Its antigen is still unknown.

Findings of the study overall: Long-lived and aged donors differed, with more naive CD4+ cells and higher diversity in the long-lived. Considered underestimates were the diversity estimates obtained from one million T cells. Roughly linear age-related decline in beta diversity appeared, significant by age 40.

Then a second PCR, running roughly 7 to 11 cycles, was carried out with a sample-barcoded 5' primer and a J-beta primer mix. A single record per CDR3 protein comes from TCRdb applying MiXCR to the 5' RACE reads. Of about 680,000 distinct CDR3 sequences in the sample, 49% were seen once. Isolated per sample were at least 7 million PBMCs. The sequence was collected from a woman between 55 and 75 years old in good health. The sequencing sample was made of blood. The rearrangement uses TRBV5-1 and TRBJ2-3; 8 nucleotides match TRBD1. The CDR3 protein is CASSSSTGATDTQYF. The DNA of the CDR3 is TGCGCCAGCAGCTCGTCGACAGGGGCCACAGATACGCAGTATTTT.